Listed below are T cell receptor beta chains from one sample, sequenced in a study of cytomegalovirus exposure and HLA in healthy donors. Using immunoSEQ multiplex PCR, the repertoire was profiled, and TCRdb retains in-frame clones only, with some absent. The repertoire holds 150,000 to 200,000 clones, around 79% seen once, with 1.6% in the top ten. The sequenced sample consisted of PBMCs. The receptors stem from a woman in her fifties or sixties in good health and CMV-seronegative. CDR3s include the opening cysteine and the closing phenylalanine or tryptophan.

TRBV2 CASSGSFFGRGQHTGELFF
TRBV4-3 CASSQAGRGSTEAFF
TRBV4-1 CASSQERGLAGALLEQFF
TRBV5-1 CASSLGQGGSVYGYTF
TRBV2 CASSEDEGAYEQYF
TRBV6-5 CASSYLYRGEKLFF
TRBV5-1 CASSLSLAGGGEQFF
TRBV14 CASSLSDTYEQYF
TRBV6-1 CASSEKAFRNQPQHF
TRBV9 CASSVRDRNFYGYTF
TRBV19 CASSSGRGSEETQYF
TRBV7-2 CASSGRDRGSSPLHF
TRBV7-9 CASRLTGAGETQYF
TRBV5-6 CASSLWQFSEKLFF
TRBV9 CASSPRTGGNEKLFF
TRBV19 CASSIKGTGELFF
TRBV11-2 CASSFATGTAETQYF
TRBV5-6 CASSFAELTYEQYF
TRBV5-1 CASRRGANSYEQYF
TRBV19 CASRNPNDRGNQPQHF
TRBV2 CASSDRGQGRFEAFF
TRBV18 CASSPNRASYEQYF
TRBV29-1 CSVELGQGHYGYTF
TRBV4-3 CASSQDPGLKAGKLFF
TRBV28 CASTPHGEETQYF
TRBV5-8 CASSFRGISNQPQHF
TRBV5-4 CASSRDRAGTQYF
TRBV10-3 CAISLRGLAGEETQYF
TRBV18 CASSPSRDRVRDTQYF
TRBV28 CASSFDGEDNNEQFF
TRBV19 CASRDRGLNTEAFF
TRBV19 CASSIAGSTAPLHF
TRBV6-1 CASGSPETQYF
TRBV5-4 CASSFGGTGNSPLHF
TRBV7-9 CASSPSGGDNYGYTF
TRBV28 CASTGTGPGEQYF
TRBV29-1 CSVEGQARGYTF
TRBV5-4 CAQRGQGGEQYF
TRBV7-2 CASSLGQGHTEAFF